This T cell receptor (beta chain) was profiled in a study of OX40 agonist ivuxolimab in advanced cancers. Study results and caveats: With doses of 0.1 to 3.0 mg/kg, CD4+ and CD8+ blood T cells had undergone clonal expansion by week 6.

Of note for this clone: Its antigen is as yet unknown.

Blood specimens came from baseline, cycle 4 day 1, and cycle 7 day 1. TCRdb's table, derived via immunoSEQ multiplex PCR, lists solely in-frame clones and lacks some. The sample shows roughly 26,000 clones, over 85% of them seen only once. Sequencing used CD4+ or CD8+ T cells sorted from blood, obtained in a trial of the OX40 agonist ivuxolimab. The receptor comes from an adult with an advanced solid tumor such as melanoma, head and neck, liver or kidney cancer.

Here the CDR3 reads CASSEAAGRPDQPQHF. DNA of the CDR3: TGTGCCAGCAGTGAAGCCGCGGGCAGGCCTGATCAGCCCCAGCATTTT. The chain recombines TRBV2 with TRBJ1-5; D gene unclear. CDR1 is SNHLY and CDR2 is FYNNEI in the germline V gene. The CDR3 extends over 16 amino acids. Trimming took 0 bases from V and 5 from J, leaving 14 bases between them.